The clone carrying this T cell receptor beta chain was detected ten times or more. What it binds is unknown. The table came from immunoSEQ multiplex PCR; TCRdb's copy has only in-frame clones and leaves some out. The sample has under 250,000 clones; roughly 89% are singletons. The data belong to a study of cytomegalovirus exposure and HLA in healthy donors. As for the study in general: It was reported in a later analysis that the 95 to 150 validation repertoires used the same platform as the approximately 670 first-cohort repertoires.

The junction had 8 bases not matched to a gene; V was cut back by 3 bases and J by 7 bases. There are 15 residues in the CDR3. Germline V CDR1 and CDR2: SGHRS, YFSETQ. Whole-study results and caveats: In vitro experiments confirmed that a few CMV-associated chains were specific for CMV antigens.

The chain couples TRBV5-1 to TRBJ2-1; TRBD1 agrees at 9 bases. The sequenced sample was PBMCs. This clonotype was obtained from a young man in good health and CMV-seronegative. Here the CDR3 reads CASSSTVQGANEQFF. CDR3 coding DNA: TGCGCCAGCAGCTCAACCGTACAGGGGGCGAATGAGCAGTTCTTC. The full variable domain, with the rest looked up from reference TRBV5-1 and TRBJ2-1, is KAGVTQTPRYLIKTRGQQVTLSCSPISGHRSVSWYQQTPGQGLQFLFEYFSETQRNKGNFPGRFSGRQFSNSRSEMNVSTLELGDSALYLCASSSTVQGANEQFFGPGTRLTVL.